These T cell receptor beta chains were read from a single sample in a study of Ad26.COV2.S vaccination and SARS-CoV-2 variants. Some clones are missing from TCRdb's copy, which holds only in-frame ones; the method was immunoSEQ multiplex PCR. The table lists 200,000 to 300,000 clones, approximately 87% of them singletons. The sample was peripheral blood, taken in a trial of Ad26.COV2.S vaccine versus placebo. The receptor set was obtained from a person aged 18-65 years who received the Ad26.COV2.S COVID-19 vaccine or a placebo. Both conserved end residues are trimmed from each CDR3.

J gene	V gene	CDR3 length	CDR3 protein
TRBJ1-2	TRBV4-1	14	ASSQDLLRGAGGYT
TRBJ2-7	TRBV6-2/TRBV6-3	15	ASSRELIAGGVHEQY
TRBJ2-7	TRBV11-2	12	ASSLLRTTYEQY
TRBJ1-5	TRBV3-1/TRBV3-2	11	ASTGQEKQPQH
TRBJ2-1	TRBV4-2	15	ASSQDVPGQGRGEQF
TRBJ1-2	TRBV3-1/TRBV3-2	9	ASTDNYGYT
TRBJ2-7	TRBV6-2/TRBV6-3	13	ASSYVQGAMYEQY
TRBJ1-5	TRBV15	13	ATSTEIGGFQPQH
TRBJ2-5	TRBV11-2	12	ASSPVGARETQY
TRBJ2-2	TRBV6-2/TRBV6-3	16	ASSYMRPEPPNTGELF
TRBJ2-6	TRBV5-1	14	ASSSAALSGANVLT
TRBJ1-3	TRBV6-1	15	ASSEMAGGSGGNTIY
TRBJ2-7	TRBV27	11	ASSPTASGEQY
TRBJ1-4	TRBV28	12	ASSLGAQTEKLF
TRBJ2-1	TRBV5-1	13	ASSSTGTLGREQF
TRBJ2-6	TRBV27	13	ASTRDRAGANVLT
TRBJ1-1	TRBV11-1	12	ASSLGNLFTEAF
TRBJ2-7	TRBV6-5	13	ASSRWRRVVDEQY
TRBJ2-6	TRBV9	16	ASSSRDTYSSGANVLT
TRBJ2-4	TRBV24-1	13	ATSDDRGHKNIQY
TRBJ2-7	TRBV28	15	ASRPAVAGGGSYEQY
TRBJ1-5	TRBV4-2	14	ASSQPWTGAGQPQH
TRBJ2-7	TRBV3-1/TRBV3-2	14	ASSQAKLAGGNEQY
TRBJ1-2	TRBV4-3	11	ASSQGDWSGYT
TRBJ1-5	TRBV7-2	12	ASSTGGRNQPQH
TRBJ1-1	TRBV5-6	10	ASRGLSTEAF
TRBJ1-2	TRBV19	11	ASSMGQYYGYT
TRBJ1-2	TRBV4-1	13	ASSFGPGINYGYT
TRBJ2-7	TRBV30	11	AWSVGLTYEQY
TRBJ1-6	TRBV3-1/TRBV3-2	16	ASSQDVQFGDRGSPLH
TRBJ1-2	TRBV28	12	ASSLAGGARGYT
TRBJ1-1	TRBV7-6	12	ASSSMTGGTEAF
TRBJ2-5	TRBV6-5	13	ASSSGGRAQETQY
TRBJ2-7	TRBV30	13	AWSVGPQGVNEQY
TRBJ1-1	TRBV14	14	ASSQGVRFLHTEAF
TRBJ1-5	TRBV2	12	ASSPRRGDQPQH
TRBJ1-2	TRBV19	11	ASSPDRTYGYT
TRBJ1-2	TRBV29-1	10	SVPSTNYGYT
TRBJ2-3	TRBV19	13	ASSTQLRGTDTQY
TRBJ1-1	TRBV19	14	ASSTPRDSRNTEAF
TRBJ2-7	TRBV11-1	12	ASSLAGAIYEQY
TRBJ1-3	TRBV4-1	16	ASSQVLITGYSGNTIY
TRBJ2-7	TRBV28	12	ASSLGARAGEQY
TRBJ1-2	TRBV15	14	ATSRDRQDPNYGYT
TRBJ1-5	TRBV4-2	14	ASSQGETNSNQPQH
TRBJ2-5	TRBV19	12	ASSIQGVIETQY
TRBJ2-2	TRBV29-1	11	SVDSGYTGELF
TRBJ2-3	TRBV4-1	12	ASSQVGQGDTQY